Below, one T cell receptor (beta chain) is given with its context. Sequence at one end of the junction differs from germline and may be a read error. The sample originates from a study of blood T cell repertoires in COVID-19. Turning to the study itself: PBMCs, B-cell-depleted T cells, or T cells provided the cDNA or gDNA that made up the material.

In the original processing: It was from reference gene primer amplification that nucleated cell counts were estimated. Libraries were prepared by immunoSEQ multiplex PCR; TCRdb keeps only in-frame clonotypes and omits some of them. V and J calls and clone size come straight from that table; D and trimming were deduced from the DNA. The table lists roughly 260,000 clones, nearly 90% of them singletons, with 2.1% in the top ten. Germline CDR1 is LGHDT and CDR2 is YNNKEL (reference sequence). CDR3 length: 18 residues. The sample comprised peripheral blood. The V and J genes are TRBV3-1 (or the pseudogene TRBV3-2) and TRBJ2-7; 8 nucleotides align to TRBD1. The TCR was taken from a woman aged 40 to 49 who had recovered from COVID-19. The CDR3: CASSPFHIGTGGSSEQYF. The CDR3 DNA is TGTGCCAGCAGCCCATTCCATATCGGAACAGGGGGATCCTCCGAGCAGTACTTC.